This T cell receptor (beta chain) was observed in a study of post-analysis software for immune sequencing data. About the study: Relapsing-remitting, secondary progressive and progressive-relapsing multiple sclerosis courses were included. Overall study results and limits: Controls significantly exceeded multiple sclerosis patients in normalized Chao1 diversity. When patients were compared with controls, 4 or 5 TRBV segments were more frequent, TRBV5-6, TRBV5-1 and TRBV20-1 among them. Strong co-clustering by F measure linked samples that shared a preparation batch.

This clonotype has a handful of counts. No antigen is known for it. Presence of unique molecular identifiers characterized the TCR beta cDNA libraries. TCRdb recomputed calls from the PCR reads with MiXCR, one row per CDR3 protein. This table has about 760,000 distinct CDR3 sequences, roughly 27% appearing once. The CDR3 is 15 residues long. Germline CDR1 is SGHRS and CDR2 is YFSETQ. V lost 6 bases and J lost 2, with 14 bases in between. The receptor comes from a girl aged 5-17 years with multiple sclerosis. The sequenced material came from blood. The V gene is TRBV5-1, the J gene TRBJ2-2; D not resolved. The CDR3 loop reads CASTPGLSNTGELFF. In DNA, the CDR3 is TGCGCCAGCACCCCTGGATTATCAAACACCGGGGAGCTGTTTTTT.